This TCR beta chain was recorded in a study of human T cells and chemical hapten exposure. Study in general: Patients had diphenylcyclopropenone applied to the scalp weekly throughout the approximately 25-week study. Patients having alopecia areata, totalis or universalis were mostly female.

Study conclusions and caveats: PT1 expanded TCR counts and patch test score were linked, and their correlation was positive.

Regarding time point: pre-sensitization, week 0. Treatment indicated: therapeutic diphenylcyclopropenone sensitization with weekly scalp DPC. In germline, CDR1 is SGDLS, CDR2 YYNGEE. The CDR3 totals 15 residues. V was clipped by 2 bases and J by 0 bases; unmatched bases: 1. This clonotype was seen only a few times. The antigen remains unidentified. TCRdb re-called the RACE reads through MiXCR, storing one row per CDR3 protein. The profile shows a few hundred thousand distinct CDR3 sequences, 4.5% to 7% of them singletons. The chain combines TRBV9 with TRBJ2-1; 8 positions agree with TRBD2. This sequence was found in a woman between 18 and 29 years old with alopecia areata. Some clones in this sample may be carry-over from other donors' samples. This specimen was whole blood, taken in connection with sensitization to the hapten diphenylcyclopropenone (DPC). The CDR3 coding sequence is TGTGCCAGCAGCGTTAGCGGGGCCTCCTACAATGAGCAGTTCTTC. Translating it yields CASSVSGASYNEQFF.